This T cell receptor beta chain was identified during a study of blood T cells in healthy people across ages. The second PCR ran roughly 6 to 11 cycles with a sample-barcoded 5' primer and J-beta primers. A single record per CDR3 protein comes from TCRdb applying MiXCR to the 5' RACE reads. The sample holds under 2,000,000 distinct CDR3 sequences, about 50% seen once. Each donor gave ten milliliters of peripheral blood. Isolation of PBMCs gave at least 6 million cells per sample. The sequenced sample was blood. The TCR comes from a woman aged 40 to 49 in good health.

The CDR3 is CASTFDNQETQYF. The DNA of the CDR3 is TGTGCCAGCACCTTCGACAACCAAGAGACCCAGTACTTC. The chain employs TRBV7-9 and TRBJ2-5; no reliable D call. CDR3 length: 13 amino acids. V was trimmed by 7 bases and J by 0 bases, leaving 9 bases between them. Germline values: CDR1 SEHNR, CDR2 FQNEAQ (reference sequence).